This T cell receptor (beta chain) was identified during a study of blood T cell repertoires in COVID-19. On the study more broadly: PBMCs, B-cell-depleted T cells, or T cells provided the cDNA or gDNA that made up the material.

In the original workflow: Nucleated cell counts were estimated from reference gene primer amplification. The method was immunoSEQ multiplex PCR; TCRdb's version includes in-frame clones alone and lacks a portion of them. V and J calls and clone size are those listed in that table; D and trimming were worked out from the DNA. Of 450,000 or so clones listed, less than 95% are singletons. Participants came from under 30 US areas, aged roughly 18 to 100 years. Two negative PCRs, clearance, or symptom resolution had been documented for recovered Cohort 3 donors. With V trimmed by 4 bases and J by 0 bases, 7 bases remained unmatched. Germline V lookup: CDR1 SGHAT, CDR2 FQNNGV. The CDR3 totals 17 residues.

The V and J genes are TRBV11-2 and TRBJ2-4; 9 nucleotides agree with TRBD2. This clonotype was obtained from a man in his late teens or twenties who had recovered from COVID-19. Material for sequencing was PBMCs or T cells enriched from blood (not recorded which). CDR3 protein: CASSSLLAGLAKNIQYF. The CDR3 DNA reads TGTGCCAGCAGCTCCCTGCTAGCGGGATTAGCCAAAAACATTCAGTACTTC. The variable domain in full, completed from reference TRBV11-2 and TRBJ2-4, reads EAGVAQSPRYKIIEKRQSVAFWCNPISGHATLYWYQQILGQGPKLLIQFQNNGVVDDSQLPKDRFSAERLKGVDSTLKIQPAKLEDSAVYLCASSSLLAGLAKNIQYFGAGTRLSVL.